This T cell receptor (beta chain) was sequenced during a study of technical replicates of blood from several donors. The count of this clone is one. Germline V lookup: CDR1 LNHDA, CDR2 SQIVND (reference sequence). The CDR3 has 14 residues. The V end was cut by 7 bases, the J end by 2 bases, with 13 bases between. Data came from immunoSEQ multiplex PCR; TCRdb stores just in-frame clones and leaves some out. The table shows about 97,000 clones, with about 95% occurring only once. This clonotype was obtained from a human donor in good health. Sequencing was carried out using T cells isolated from PBMCs. V and J are TRBV19 and TRBJ2-3, with D possibly being TRBD1 (6 bases). Here the CDR3 DNA reads TGTGCCAGTACCCTAGCAGGGGACACAGATACGCAGTATTTT. Encoded protein: CASTLAGDTDTQYF.